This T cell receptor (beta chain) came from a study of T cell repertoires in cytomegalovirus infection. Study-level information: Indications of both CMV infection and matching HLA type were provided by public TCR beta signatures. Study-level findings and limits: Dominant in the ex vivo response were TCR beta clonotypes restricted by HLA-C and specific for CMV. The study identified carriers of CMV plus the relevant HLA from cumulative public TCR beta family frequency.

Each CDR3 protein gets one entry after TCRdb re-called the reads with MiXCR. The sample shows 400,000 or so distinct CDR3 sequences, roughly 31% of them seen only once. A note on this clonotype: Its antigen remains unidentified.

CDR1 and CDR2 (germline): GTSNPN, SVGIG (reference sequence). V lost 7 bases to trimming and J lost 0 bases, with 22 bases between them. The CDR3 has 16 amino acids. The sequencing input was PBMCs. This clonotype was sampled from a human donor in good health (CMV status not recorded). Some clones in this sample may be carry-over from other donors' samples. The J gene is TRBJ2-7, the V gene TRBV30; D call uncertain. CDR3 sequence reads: CASTSRKSRSSYEQYF. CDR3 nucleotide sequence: TGTGCCTCCACCAGCCGAAAGTCGAGAAGCTCCTACGAGCAGTACTTC.